Listed here are 17 T cell receptor beta chains from one sample, sequenced in a study of T cells in Graves' hyperthyroidism and ophthalmopathy. It was RNA transcripts that yielded the amplified TCR beta CDR3 regions. A set of HTBI primers served as the primers for a first-round RT-PCR of the TCR CDR3. A single record per CDR3 protein comes from TCRdb applying MiXCR to the multiplex PCR reads. Of fewer than 600,000 distinct CDR3 sequences listed, about 15% are singletons. Sample: blood. These receptors were obtained from a woman aged 35 to 49 with Graves' hyperthyroidism.

Only a few counts were recorded for this clonotype. V usage is TRBV19 and J usage is TRBJ2-1, with D unclear. From germline, CDR1 is LNHDA and CDR2 SQIVND (reference sequence). V was clipped by 9 bases and J by 4 bases, with 13 bases between them. The CDR3 loop spans 13 amino acids. In DNA, the CDR3 is TGTGCCAGCAGCCCCTCCAGATACAATGAGCAGTTCTTC. Its translation: CASSPSRYNEQFF.

There are many counts of this clonotype. The chain recombines TRBV4-1 with TRBJ2-5, with 7 bases identical to TRBD2. The V and J ends lost 4 bases and 5 bases, in that order; junction bases with no gene match: 10. CDR3 length: 15 amino acids. The germline CDR1 and CDR2 sequences are MGHRA and YSYEKL. The CDR3 DNA is TGCGCCAGCAGCCCGGGAGGTATCGGGCGGGAGACCCAGTACTTC. Protein: CASSPGGIGRETQYF.

The chain carries TRBV20-1 and TRBJ2-7, with a weak D call TRBD2 (5 bases). This CDR3 contains 12 residues. The V end was cut by 4 bases, the J end by 6 bases, with 13 bases between. The germline gives CDR1 DFQATT, CDR2 SNEGSKA (reference sequence). The CDR3: CSANDGRREQYF. The CDR3 DNA is TGCAGTGCTAACGATGGGAGACGCGAGCAGTACTTC.

The table lists this clonotype with a few counts. The chain couples TRBV13 to TRBJ2-7; D is possibly TRBD2 (6 bases). Germline V CDR1 and CDR2: PRHDT, FYEKMQ (reference sequence). Trimming removed 3 bases at V and 4 bases at J, with 22 bases between. The CDR3 spans 17 residues. The DNA of the CDR3 is TGTGCCAGCAGCTTGCAGAACAAGACTGGAGGGATATACGAGCAGTACTTC. It codes for CASSLQNKTGGIYEQYF.

The chain employs TRBV28 and TRBJ1-5; 9 bases align to TRBD1. Germline V lookup: CDR1 MDHEN, CDR2 SYDVKM. Trimming cost V 7 bases and J 6 bases; bases outside gene matches: 7. CDR3 length equals 14 residues. The CDR3 loop reads CASTRQGVFQPQHF. In DNA, the CDR3 is TGTGCCAGCACCAGACAGGGGGTGTTTCAGCCCCAGCATTTT.

The gene calls are TRBV6-2 or TRBV6-3 and TRBJ2-7; D is possibly TRBD1 (5 bases). From germline, CDR1 is MNHEY and CDR2 SVGEGT. The V end was cut by 5 bases, the J end by 3 bases, with 14 bases between. The CDR3 has 14 residues. The CDR3 bases are TGTGCCAGCAGTCAATCCAGGGCCCTCTACGAGCAGTACTTC. Protein sequence: CASSQSRALYEQYF.

Ten or more counts support this clonotype. The rearrangement joins TRBV5-1 to TRBJ2-1; D gene unclear. The CDR3 is made up of 12 amino acids. Deletions cut 7 bases from V and 6 bases from J, with 11 bases between. Germline V CDR1 and CDR2: SGHRS, YFSETQ. In DNA form, the CDR3 reads TGCGCCAGCGGCCTAGTCGGCAATGAGCAGTTCTTC. Translation gives CASGLVGNEQFF. Complete variable domain (other parts from reference TRBV5-1 and TRBJ2-1): KAGVTQTPRYLIKTRGQQVTLSCSPISGHRSVSWYQQTPGQGLQFLFEYFSETQRNKGNFPGRFSGRQFSNSRSEMNVSTLELGDSALYLCASGLVGNEQFFGPGTRLTVL.

This clonotype occurred a few times. This chain connects TRBV9 to TRBJ2-1; 11 bases fit TRBD1. Germline V gene sequence: CDR1 SGDLS, CDR2 YYNGEE. This CDR3 region has 17 residues. V dropped 1 base and J dropped 7; count of bases not matched to a gene: 10. In nucleotides, the CDR3 is TGTGCCAGCAGCGTAAAATCCGGGACAGGGGGGAAAAATGAGCAGTTCTTC. Its protein is CASSVKSGTGGKNEQFF.

As concerns this clonotype: A clone one base away is much larger, so this may be a read error. Here the CDR3 omits its conserved ending phenylalanine or tryptophan, so a read error is the likely source. The chain couples TRBV18 to TRBJ2-1; 12 bases map to TRBD2. From germline, CDR1 is KGHSH and CDR2 LQKENI. Trimming took 4 bases from V and 8 from J; bases not matched to a gene: 6. The CDR3 has 15 residues. CDR3 nucleotide sequence: TGTGCCAGCTCACAGACTAGCGGGAGAGGCGATGAGCAGTTCATC. Amino acid sequence: CASSQTSGRGDEQFI.

The sample holds a few counts of this clonotype. This chain joins TRBV12-5 and TRBJ1-1; the D is unclear. With 3 bases removed from V and 7 bases from J, the gap between germline ends came to 6 bases. This CDR3 has 11 residues. CDR1 LGHNT and CDR2 FRNRAP come from the germline V gene. CDR3: CASGFGHEAFF. The CDR3 nucleotides read TGTGCTAGTGGTTTTGGGCATGAAGCTTTCTTT.

The gene calls are TRBV6-1 and TRBJ2-5; perhaps TRBD1 as D (6 bases). Trimming pared 6 bases from V and 5 bases from J, leaving 16 bases between. CDR3 size: 14 residues. The germline V gene has CDR1 MNHNS and CDR2 SASEGT. The CDR3 loop is CASRRQAAGETQYF. The CDR3 DNA is TGTGCCAGCAGGAGACAGGCTGCCGGGGAGACCCAGTACTTC.

This clonotype appeared many times. The CDR3 DNA reads TGTGCCAGCAGTAACAGGGAACTATGGAATCAGCCCCAGCATTTT. Residues: CASSNRELWNQPQHF. The genes are TRBV28 and TRBJ1-5, with D perhaps TRBD1 (6 bases). Germline-derived CDR1 and CDR2 are MDHEN and SYDVKM. The CDR3 is 15 amino acids. V was shortened by 5 bases and J by 4 bases, with 15 bases between the two germline ends. Variable domain in full (rest from reference TRBV28 and TRBJ1-5): DVKVTQSSRYLVKRTGEKVFLECVQDMDHENMFWYRQDPGLGLRLIYFSYDVKMKEKGDIPEGYSVSREKKERFSLILESASTNQTSMYLCASSNRELWNQPQHFGDGTRLSIL.

This clonotype was detected only a few times. The CDR3 coding sequence is TGTGCCACCAGTGATAGGGACTTCGGGAATGAGCAGTTCTTC. Protein sequence: CATSDRDFGNEQFF. The gene calls are TRBV24-1 and TRBJ2-1, with D perhaps matching TRBD2 (6 bases). This CDR3 has 14 residues. Germline loops: CDR1 KGHDR, CDR2 SFDVKD. V shed 3 bases and J shed 7 bases, with 12 bases lying between them.

This clonotype was seen ten or more times. V gene TRBV12-3 or TRBV12-4 combines with J gene TRBJ1-6; D might be TRBD1 (5 bases). Trimming left V 3 bases short and J 4 bases short, with 10 bases between. The CDR3 is 15 amino acids. The CDR3 nucleotides read TGTGCCAGCAGTTTTAGTCAGGGATATAATTCACCCCTCCACTTT. It codes for CASSFSQGYNSPLHF.

The chain recombines TRBV5-1 with TRBJ2-1; 8 bases are a match to TRBD2. Germline CDR1 and CDR2: SGHRS and YFSETQ. The CDR3 length is 17 residues. The J segment lost 2 bases and the V segment lost 0 bases, leaving 7 bases of the junction unmatched. The CDR3 spells CASSLAEGSGTYNEQFF. The DNA of the CDR3 is TGCGCCAGCAGCTTGGCCGAGGGTAGCGGGACCTACAATGAGCAGTTCTTC.

This clonotype was seen repeatedly, ten times or more. V usage is TRBV3-1 and J usage is TRBJ1-1, with D perhaps TRBD1 (6 bases). Germline V gene data show CDR1 as LGHDT and CDR2 as YNNKEL (reference sequence). Trimming took 6 bases from V and 3 from J, leaving 14 bases between them. There are 14 residues in the CDR3. CDR3 protein: CASRTSEGDTEAFF. CDR3 in DNA: TGTGCCAGCAGGACCTCCGAGGGGGACACTGAAGCTTTCTTT.

This chain joins TRBV19 and TRBJ2-2, with D uncertain. The CDR3 is 12 residues long. V dropped 7 bases and J dropped 3 bases, with 6 bases sitting between them. CDR1 and CDR2 from the germline V gene are LNHDA and SQIVND (reference sequence). The CDR3 protein is CASTVDTGELFF. CDR3 coding DNA: TGTGCCAGTACCGTCGACACCGGGGAGCTGTTTTTT.